This T cell receptor (beta chain) was captured in a study of Graves' ophthalmopathy and Graves' hyperthyroidism. RNA transcripts yielded amplified TCR beta CDR3 regions. A first-round RT-PCR used HTBI primers, followed by a second-round multiplex PCR. A single record per CDR3 protein comes from TCRdb applying MiXCR to the multiplex PCR reads. Found here are around 1.1 million distinct CDR3 sequences, 35% to 40% of them singletons; the top ten hold 11%. This clonotype was detected ten times or more. Germline V gene data show CDR1 as MNHEY and CDR2 as SVGAGI. Trimming shortened V by 6 bases and J by 1 base, and 9 bases separated the two germline ends. There are 13 residues in the CDR3. The authors diagnosed from clinical symptoms, serum thyroxine, TRAb, thyroid ultrasound and orbital computed tomography.

Sequencing input: peripheral blood or thyroid tissue (not recorded which). The source is an adult man with Graves' hyperthyroidism. The rearrangement joins TRBV6-5 to TRBJ1-1; D is unclear. CDR3 amino acids: CASSTGRNTEAFF. The CDR3 nucleotides are TGTGCCAGCAGCACCGGCAGGAACACTGAAGCTTTCTTT.